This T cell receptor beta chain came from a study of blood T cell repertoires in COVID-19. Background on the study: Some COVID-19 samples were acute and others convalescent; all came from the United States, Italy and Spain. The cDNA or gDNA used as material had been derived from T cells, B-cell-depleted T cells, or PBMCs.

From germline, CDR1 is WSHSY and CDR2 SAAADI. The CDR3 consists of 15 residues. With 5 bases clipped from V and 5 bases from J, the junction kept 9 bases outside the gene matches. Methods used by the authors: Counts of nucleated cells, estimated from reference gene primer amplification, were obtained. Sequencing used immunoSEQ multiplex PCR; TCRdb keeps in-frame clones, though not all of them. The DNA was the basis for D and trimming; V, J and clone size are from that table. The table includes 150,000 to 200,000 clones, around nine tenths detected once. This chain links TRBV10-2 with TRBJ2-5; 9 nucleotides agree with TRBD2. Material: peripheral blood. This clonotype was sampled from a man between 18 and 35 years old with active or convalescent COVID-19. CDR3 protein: CASSQAGGTWETQYF. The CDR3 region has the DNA TGCGCCAGCAGTCAAGCGGGGGGAACATGGGAGACCCAGTACTTC.